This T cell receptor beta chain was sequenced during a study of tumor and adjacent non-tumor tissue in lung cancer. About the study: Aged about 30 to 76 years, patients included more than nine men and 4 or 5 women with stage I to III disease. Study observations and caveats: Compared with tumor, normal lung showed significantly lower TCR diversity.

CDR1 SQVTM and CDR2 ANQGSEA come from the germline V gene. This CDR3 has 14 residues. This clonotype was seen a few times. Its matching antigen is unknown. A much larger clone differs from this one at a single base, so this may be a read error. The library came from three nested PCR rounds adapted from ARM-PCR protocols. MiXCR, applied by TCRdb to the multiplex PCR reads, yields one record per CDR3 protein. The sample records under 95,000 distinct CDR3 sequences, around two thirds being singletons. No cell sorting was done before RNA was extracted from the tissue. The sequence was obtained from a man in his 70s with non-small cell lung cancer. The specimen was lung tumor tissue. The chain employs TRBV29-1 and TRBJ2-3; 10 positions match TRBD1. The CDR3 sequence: CSVGGTGASDTQCF. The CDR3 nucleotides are TGCAGCGTTGGCGGGACAGGGGCCTCAGATACGCAGTGTTTT.